This paragraph covers one T cell receptor beta chain sequence. Its target is not known. TCR cDNA, made by 5'RACE template switching, carried an added universal primer site and UMIs. TCRdb used MiXCR to reprocess the 5' RACE reads, holding one entry per CDR3 protein. The sample carries about 320,000 distinct CDR3 sequences, around 4.4% recorded once. The CDR3 totals 18 residues. Germline trimming cut 4 bases from V and 0 bases from J; bases unmatched to any gene: 16. Germline assignment: CDR1 SGDLS and CDR2 YYNGEE. The record originates from a study of T cells after yellow fever vaccination. Study-level results: Once the booster was given, most primary-vaccination clones reappeared, at just over 95% for CD4 and roughly 91% for CD8. Though it reached lower strength, the secondary response hit its peak faster, day 5 versus 15.

The J gene is TRBJ2-7, the V gene TRBV9, with 7 bases that match TRBD2. This sequence was found in a man aged 18-30 years who received the YFV17D yellow fever vaccine. Sequencing was performed on PBMCs, taken 15 days after the yellow fever booster vaccination. In DNA form, the CDR3 reads TGTGCCAGCAGCCGTACCCACGACTCCCGGACTAGCTCCTACGAGCAGTACTTC. Its protein product is CASSRTHDSRTSSYEQYF.